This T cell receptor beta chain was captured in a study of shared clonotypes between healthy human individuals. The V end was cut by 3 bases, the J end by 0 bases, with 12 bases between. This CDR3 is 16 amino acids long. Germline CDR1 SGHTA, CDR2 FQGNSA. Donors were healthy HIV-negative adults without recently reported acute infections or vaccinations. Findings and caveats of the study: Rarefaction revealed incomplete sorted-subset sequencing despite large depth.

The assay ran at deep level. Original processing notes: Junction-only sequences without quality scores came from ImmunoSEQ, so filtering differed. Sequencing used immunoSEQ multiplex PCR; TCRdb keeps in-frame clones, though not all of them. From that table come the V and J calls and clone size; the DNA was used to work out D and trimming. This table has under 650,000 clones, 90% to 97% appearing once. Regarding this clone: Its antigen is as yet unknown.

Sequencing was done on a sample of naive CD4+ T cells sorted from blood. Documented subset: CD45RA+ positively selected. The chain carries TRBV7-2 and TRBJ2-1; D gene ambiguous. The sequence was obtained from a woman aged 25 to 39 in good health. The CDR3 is CASSLETSSSYNEQFF. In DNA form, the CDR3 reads TGTGCCAGCAGCTTGGAGACTTCCAGCTCCTACAATGAGCAGTTCTTC.